This T cell receptor beta chain came from a study of shared clonotypes between healthy human individuals. CDR1 is SGHDT and CDR2 is YYEEEE in the germline V gene. The CDR3 is 16 amino acids. The junction had 9 bases not matched to a gene; V was cut back by 0 bases and J by 4 bases. Every one of the donors was a Caucasian adult that lived in Nashville, Tennessee. Broader study findings: Sampling included only blood; tissue repertoires likely differ.

Unsorted PBMC DNA sequencing spanned ten immunoSEQ deep assay plates. Using immunoSEQ multiplex PCR, the repertoire was profiled, and TCRdb retains in-frame clones only, with some absent. The sample shows about half a million clones, 79% of them seen only once. For this clone: Its target is not known. The same CDR3 arises from other DNA sequences in this sample as well.

This sequence was found in a middle-aged woman in good health. Some clones in this sample may be carry-over from other donors' samples. The sample consisted of PBMCs. The rearrangement joins TRBV5-6 to TRBJ2-7, with 8 bases fitting TRBD1. CDR3: CASSLAGQGFGYEQYF. Written as DNA, the CDR3 is TGTGCCAGCAGCTTGGCTGGACAGGGCTTTGGATACGAGCAGTACTTC. Looking up the rest from reference TRBV5-6 and TRBJ2-7 gives the full variable domain: DAGVTQSPTHLIKTRGQQVTLRCSPKSGHDTVSWYQQALGQGPQFIFQYYEEEERQRGNFPDRFSGHQFPNYSSELNVNALLLGDSALYLCASSLAGQGFGYEQYFGPGTRLTVT.